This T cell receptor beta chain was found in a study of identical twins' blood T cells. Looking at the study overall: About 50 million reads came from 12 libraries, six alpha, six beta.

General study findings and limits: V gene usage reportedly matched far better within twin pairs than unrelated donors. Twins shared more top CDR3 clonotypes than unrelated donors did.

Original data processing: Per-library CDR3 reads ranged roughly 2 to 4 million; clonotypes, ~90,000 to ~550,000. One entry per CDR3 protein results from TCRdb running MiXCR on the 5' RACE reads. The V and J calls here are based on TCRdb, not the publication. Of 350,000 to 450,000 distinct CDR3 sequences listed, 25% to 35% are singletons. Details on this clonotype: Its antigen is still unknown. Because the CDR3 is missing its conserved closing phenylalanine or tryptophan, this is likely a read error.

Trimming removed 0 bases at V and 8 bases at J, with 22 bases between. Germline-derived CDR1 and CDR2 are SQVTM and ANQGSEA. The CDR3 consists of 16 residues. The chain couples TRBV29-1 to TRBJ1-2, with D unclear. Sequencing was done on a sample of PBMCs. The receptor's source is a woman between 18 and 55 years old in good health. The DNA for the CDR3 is TGCAGCGTTGAAGATCAGGTGGTGACGGATGCTATGGGCTACACCCTC. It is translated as CSVEDQVVTDAMGYTL.